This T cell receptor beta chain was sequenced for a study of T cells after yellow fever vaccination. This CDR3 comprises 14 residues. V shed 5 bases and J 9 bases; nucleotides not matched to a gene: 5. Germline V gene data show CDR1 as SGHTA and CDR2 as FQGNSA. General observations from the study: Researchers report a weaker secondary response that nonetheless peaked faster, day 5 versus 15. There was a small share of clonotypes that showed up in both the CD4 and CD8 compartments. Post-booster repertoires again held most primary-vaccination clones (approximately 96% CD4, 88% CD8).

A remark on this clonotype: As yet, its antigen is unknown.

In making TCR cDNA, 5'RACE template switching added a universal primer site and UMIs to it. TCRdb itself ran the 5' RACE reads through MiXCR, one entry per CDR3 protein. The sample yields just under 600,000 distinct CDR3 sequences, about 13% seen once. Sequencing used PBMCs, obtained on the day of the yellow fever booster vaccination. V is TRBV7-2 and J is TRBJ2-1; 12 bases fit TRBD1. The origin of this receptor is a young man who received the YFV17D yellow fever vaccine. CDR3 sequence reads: CASSKGQGAGEQFF. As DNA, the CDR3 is TGTGCCAGCAGCAAGGGACAGGGGGCGGGTGAGCAGTTCTTC.